These 29 T cell receptor beta chains came from one sample sequenced in a study of T cell responses to AZD1222 COVID-19 vaccine. The protocol was immunoSEQ multiplex PCR, while the TCRdb copy is restricted to in-frame clones and leaves out a portion. The sample shows about 98,000 clones, 88% of them seen only once. Sample: peripheral blood, taken on day 0 of MenACWY control vaccination. All receptors derive from an adult in good health.

The J gene is TRBJ1-3, the V gene TRBV7-2; no reliable D call. The germline V gene has CDR1 SGHTA and CDR2 FQGNSA. CDR3 length equals 14 residues. V was trimmed by 4 bases and J by 3 bases, leaving 10 bases between them. The CDR3 nucleotides read TGTGCCAGCAGCTCTACGAGAGATGGAAACACCATATATTTT. It is translated as CASSSTRDGNTIYF.

Only a few counts were recorded for this clone. The CDR3 DNA follows: TGTGCCAGCAGCACGTCTAGCGGGGGGGCCGGCCACAATGAGCAGTTCTTC. It translates to CASSTSSGGAGHNEQFF. This chain links TRBV7-2 with TRBJ2-1, with 12 bases that match TRBD2. Germline V gene sequence: CDR1 SGHTA, CDR2 FQGNSA. V trimming: 5 bases; J trimming: 5 bases; junction bases outside the gene matches: 10. The CDR3 runs 17 residues.

The chain employs TRBV21-1 and TRBJ2-7. TRBV21-1 has pseudogene status. The CDR3 loop spans 10 amino acids. CDR3 nucleotide sequence: TGTGCCACCAAGACCTACGAGCAGTACTTC. Translating it yields CATKTYEQYF.

The chain employs TRBV7-2 and TRBJ2-1, with TRBD2 identical over 8 bases. Germline assignment: CDR1 SGHTA and CDR2 FQGNSA. The CDR3 consists of 16 residues. V shed 4 bases and J 0 bases; nucleotides not matched to a gene: 5. As DNA, the CDR3 is TGTGCCAGCAGCTCGCGGGGGGCAAGCTCCTACAATGAGCAGTTCTTC. Protein product: CASSSRGASSYNEQFF.

This clone is a singleton in its sample. The V call is TRBV28, the J call TRBJ1-2; 8 bases agree with TRBD1. This CDR3 region has 16 residues. The germline CDR1 and CDR2 sequences are MDHEN and SYDVKM. V dropped 4 bases and J dropped 5; count of bases not matched to a gene: 12. CDR3 sequence: CASSSMKTGADYGYTF. The CDR3 DNA sequence: TGTGCCAGCAGTTCTATGAAGACAGGGGCGGATTATGGCTACACCTTC.

This chain joins TRBV25-1 and TRBJ1-2; 7 nucleotides align to TRBD1. The germline V gene encodes CDR1 MGHDK and CDR2 SYGVNS. With 5 bases clipped from V and 14 bases from J, the junction kept 17 bases outside the gene matches. The CDR3 runs to 14 residues. Here the CDR3 reads CASSPRDSALWLTF. The CDR3 nucleotides are TGTGCCAGCAGTCCCCGGGACAGTGCCTTATGGCTGACCTTC.

This clone showed up just once. The chain carries TRBV5-4 and TRBJ1-1; maybe TRBD1 (5 bases). With 1 base removed from V and 5 bases from J, the gap between germline ends came to 9 bases. The CDR3 consists of 13 residues. CDR1 SGHNT and CDR2 YYREEE come from the germline V gene (reference sequence). CDR3 region: CASSLTGTTEAFF. CDR3 coding DNA: TGTGCCAGCAGCTTGACGGGGACGACTGAAGCTTTCTTT.

This clone was seen once. This chain joins TRBV2 and TRBJ2-7; 9 bases line up with TRBD1. The germline CDR1 and CDR2 sequences are SNHLY and FYNNEI. The length of the CDR3 is 16 residues. Trimming took 7 bases from V and 0 from J; bases not matched to a gene: 10. In DNA form, the CDR3 reads TGTGCCAGCAAATTCCGGACAGGGGTGAGCTCCTACGAGCAGTACTTC. Encoded protein: CASKFRTGVSSYEQYF.

CDR3 coding DNA: TGTGCCAGCAGCCAAGATTGGGGTCAGAGCTGGGACACTGAAGCTTTCTTT. Protein product: CASSQDWGQSWDTEAFF. J is TRBJ1-1 and V is TRBV3-1 (or the pseudogene TRBV3-2), with no clear D. The V end lost 0 bases, the J end lost 3 bases, and 17 bases lay between the germline ends. The CDR3 loop spans 17 amino acids. Germline CDR1 reads LGHDT; CDR2 reads YNNKEL (reference sequence).

The rearrangement joins TRBV19 to TRBJ1-2, with D unresolved. This CDR3 comprises 13 residues. V was clipped by 8 bases and J by 0 bases, with 10 bases between them. Germline V CDR1 and CDR2: LNHDA, SQIVND (reference sequence). The CDR3: CASQEETNYGYTF. The CDR3, as DNA: TGTGCCAGTCAAGAGGAAACTAACTATGGCTACACCTTC.

The chain employs TRBV6-2 or TRBV6-3 and TRBJ1-2, with D perhaps TRBD1 (5 bases). Germline V lookup: CDR1 MNHEY, CDR2 SVGEGT. The CDR3 contains 12 residues. V was clipped by 4 bases and J by 4 bases, with 7 bases between them. CDR3 amino acids: CASSSQGYGYTF. For the CDR3, the DNA is TGTGCCAGCAGTTCGCAGGGCTATGGCTACACCTTC.

The chain recombines TRBV27 with TRBJ2-1, with 7 bases that match TRBD1. V dropped 6 bases and J dropped 6; count of bases not matched to a gene: 11. This CDR3 region has 15 residues. CDR1 is MNHEY and CDR2 is SMNVEV in the germline V gene (reference sequence). CDR3 sequence (DNA): TGTGCCAGCAGCTTCCGACAGGGATTGATCAATGAGCAGTTCTTC. This sequence encodes CASSFRQGLINEQFF.

The chain couples TRBV7-2 to TRBJ1-2; TRBD1 is a possible D gene (5 bases). The CDR3 loop spans 15 amino acids. In germline, CDR1 is SGHTA, CDR2 FQGNSA. With 1 base removed from V and 7 bases from J, the gap between germline ends came to 16 bases. In nucleotides, the CDR3 is TGTGCCAGCAGCTTAGGTATAGGGACCGTAGGTGGCTACACCTTC. Encoded protein: CASSLGIGTVGGYTF. The complete variable domain, with remaining parts taken from reference TRBV7-2 and TRBJ1-2, reads GAGVSQSPSNKVTEKGKDVELRCDPISGHTALYWYRQSLGQGLEFLIYFQGNSAPDKSGLPSDRFSAERTGGSVSTLTIQRTQQEDSAVYLCASSLGIGTVGGYTFGSGTRLTVV.

The rearrangement uses TRBV13 and TRBJ2-5, with TRBD2 as a possible D gene (6 bases). This CDR3 has 14 residues. Between the trimmed V and J ends, which lost 5 bases and 2 bases, there was a span of 12 bases. The germline gives CDR1 PRHDT, CDR2 FYEKMQ (reference sequence). CDR3 sequence (DNA): TGTGCCAGCAGCCGCCGTGGGGGGCAAGAGACCCAGTACTTC. It yields the protein CASSRRGGQETQYF. Full variable domain (rest looked up from reference TRBV13 and TRBJ2-5): AAGVIQSPRHLIKEKRETATLKCYPIPRHDTVYWYQQGPGQDPQFLISFYEKMQSDKGSIPDRFSAQQFSDYHSELNMSSLELGDSALYFCASSRRGGQETQYFGPGTRLLVL.

This sequence joins TRBV28 and TRBJ2-1, with 14 nucleotides matching TRBD2. V gave up 6 bases and J gave up 0 bases; unmatched junction bases: 7. This CDR3 spans 18 amino acids. CDR1 is MDHEN, CDR2 SYDVKM, per germline. Written as DNA, the CDR3 is TGTGCCAGCAGGACTAGCGGGGGGGTACTCGCCTCCTACAATGAGCAGTTCTTC. Amino acid sequence: CASRTSGGVLASYNEQFF.

This chain connects TRBV12-5 to TRBJ2-3, with 7 bases lining up with TRBD2. Germline-derived CDR1 and CDR2 are LGHNT and FRNRAP. V lost 7 bases and J lost 0; bases outside the gene matches: 10. The CDR3 spans 16 residues. The CDR3 spells CASARGAGSSTDTQYF. The CDR3 DNA reads as TGTGCTAGTGCCCGCGGAGCGGGGAGCAGCACAGATACGCAGTATTTT.

This chain links TRBV19 with TRBJ2-5; 8 bases line up with TRBD2. Germline V CDR1 and CDR2: LNHDA, SQIVND (reference sequence). The CDR3 spans 15 residues. The V segment lost 6 bases and the J segment 2 bases; nucleotides outside the gene matches: 8. As DNA, the CDR3 is TGTGCCAGTAGCCCCTTAGCGGGGAGTCAAGAGACCCAGTACTTC. Translated, it gives CASSPLAGSQETQYF.

The chain uses TRBV30 and TRBJ1-1; D is unresolved. The CDR3 totals 13 residues. V was cut by 3 bases and J by 2 bases, with 10 bases left in between. Germline V gene sequence: CDR1 GTSNPN, CDR2 SVGIG (reference sequence). The CDR3 region has the DNA TGTGCCTGGAGAAGGACCGATAACACTGAAGCTTTCTTT. It codes for CAWRRTDNTEAFF.

The V gene is TRBV14, the J gene TRBJ2-2; D unclear. This CDR3 is 13 amino acids long. Trimming stripped 6 bases from V and 5 bases from J, with 10 bases between. Germline values: CDR1 SGHDN, CDR2 FVKESK. CDR3 nucleotides: TGTGCCAGCAGTCCGCCCCGTACCGGGGAGCTGTTTTTT. Its translation is CASSPPRTGELFF. Full variable domain (outside the CDR3, taken from reference TRBV14 and TRBJ2-2): EAGVTQFPSHSVIEKGQTVTLRCDPISGHDNLYWYRRVMGKEIKFLLHFVKESKQDESGMPNNRFLAERTGGTYSTLKVQPAELEDSGVYFCASSPPRTGELFFGEGSRLTVL.

The V and J genes are TRBV28 and TRBJ1-4, with TRBD1 as a possible D gene (5 bases). CDR3 length: 15 residues. Trimming cost V 7 bases and J 4 bases, with 16 bases left between them. Germline CDR1 is MDHEN and CDR2 is SYDVKM. The CDR3 DNA reads TGTGCCAGCACCCCCCGGGACCGGGGTAATGAAAAACTGTTTTTT. Translation gives CASTPRDRGNEKLFF.

This clone was picked up one time. This chain uses TRBV11-3 with TRBJ2-3; 7 bases line up with TRBD2. Germline V gene sequence: CDR1 SGHNT, CDR2 YENEEA. Unmatched junction bases numbered 4, after V lost 1 base and J lost 0 bases. CDR3 length equals 16 residues. The CDR3 reads CASSLGGTTSTDTQYF. The CDR3 coding sequence is TGTGCCAGCAGCTTAGGGGGGACTACTAGCACAGATACGCAGTATTTT.

This clone was counted a single time. This chain links TRBV7-2 with TRBJ2-1; TRBD2 aligns across 8 bases. CDR3 length equals 15 residues. Germline V gene lookup returns CDR1 SGHTA and CDR2 FQGNSA. The trim removed 6 bases at V and 1 base at J, leaving 5 bases unmatched. The CDR3 reads CASRRGLGSYNEQFF. In nucleotides, the CDR3 is TGTGCCAGCAGGCGGGGACTAGGGTCCTACAATGAGCAGTTCTTC.

The chain joins TRBV7-8 to TRBJ2-7, with D possibly being TRBD1 (6 bases). The germline V gene has CDR1 SGHVS and CDR2 FQNEAQ. V was clipped by 4 bases and J by 6 bases, with 13 bases between them. This CDR3 is built from 13 residues. The CDR3 nucleotides are TGTGCCAGCAGCTGGGGTACAGGGCTCGAGCAGTACTTC. Translation: CASSWGTGLEQYF.

About this clone itself: Additional DNA sequences in this sample encode the identical CDR3. V gene TRBV7-3 combines with J gene TRBJ2-2; D gene unclear. Germline V gene lookup returns CDR1 SGHTA and CDR2 FQGTGA. This CDR3 spans 14 amino acids. The V gene lost 2 bases and the J gene lost 3 bases, with 7 bases spanning the gap. Written as DNA, the CDR3 is TGTGCCAGCAGCTTATCTAGGGACACCGGGGAGCTGTTTTTT. Its translation is CASSLSRDTGELFF.

This clone is a singleton in its sample. This rearrangement joins TRBV9 to TRBJ2-1; D is ambiguous. V lost 0 bases and J lost 1, with 11 bases in between. The germline gives CDR1 SGDLS, CDR2 YYNGEE. This CDR3 is 16 amino acids long. The chain's CDR3 is CASSVVMGRSYNEQFF. The CDR3 region has the DNA TGTGCCAGCAGCGTAGTTATGGGAAGGTCCTACAATGAGCAGTTCTTC.

The gene calls are TRBV6-2 or TRBV6-3 and TRBJ1-6; D gene ambiguous. The germline V gene encodes CDR1 MNHEY and CDR2 SVGEGT. There are 13 residues in the CDR3. V was cut by 1 base and J by 9 bases, with 7 bases left in between. The CDR3 spells CASSYFGGSPLHF. In DNA, the CDR3 is TGTGCCAGCAGTTACTTCGGTGGTTCACCCCTCCACTTT.

The chain uses TRBV3-1 (or the pseudogene TRBV3-2) and TRBJ2-3; no reliable D call. Trimming cost V 0 bases and J 5 bases, with 3 bases left between them. The CDR3 has 12 residues. The germline gives CDR1 LGHDT, CDR2 YNNKEL (reference sequence). The CDR3 nucleotides read TGTGCCAGCAGCCAAGAAAGAGATACGCAGTATTTT. Translating gives CASSQERDTQYF.

The J gene is TRBJ2-7, the V gene TRBV28, with D perhaps TRBD2 (6 bases). The CDR3 extends over 16 amino acids. Trimming left V 2 bases short and J 1 base short, with 15 bases between. Germline V gene data show CDR1 as MDHEN and CDR2 as SYDVKM. DNA for the CDR3: TGTGCCAGCAGTTTAATACGGCCAGGGAGGTCCTACGAGCAGTACTTC. Translated: CASSLIRPGRSYEQYF.

V is TRBV4-2 and J is TRBJ1-2, with 10 bases fitting TRBD1. This CDR3 is built from 15 residues. Germline CDR1 is LGHNA and CDR2 is YNFKEQ. The trim removed 0 bases at V and 7 bases at J, leaving 5 bases unmatched. The CDR3: CASSQDGTGAGGYTF. CDR3 in DNA: TGTGCCAGCAGCCAAGATGGGACAGGGGCCGGTGGCTACACCTTC.